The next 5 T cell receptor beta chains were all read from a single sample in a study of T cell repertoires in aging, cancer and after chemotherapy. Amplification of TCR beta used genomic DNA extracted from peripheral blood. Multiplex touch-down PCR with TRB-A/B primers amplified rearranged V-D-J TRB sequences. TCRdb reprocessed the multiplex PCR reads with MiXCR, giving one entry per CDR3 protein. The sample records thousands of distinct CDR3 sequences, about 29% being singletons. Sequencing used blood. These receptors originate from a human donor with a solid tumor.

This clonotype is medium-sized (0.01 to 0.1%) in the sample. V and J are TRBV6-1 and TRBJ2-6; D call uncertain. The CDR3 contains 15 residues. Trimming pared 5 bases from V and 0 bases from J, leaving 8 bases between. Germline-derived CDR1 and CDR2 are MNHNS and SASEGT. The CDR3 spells CASSRHLSGANVLTF. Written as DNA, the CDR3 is TGTGCCAGCAGTCGACACCTCTCTGGGGCCAACGTCCTGACTTTC.

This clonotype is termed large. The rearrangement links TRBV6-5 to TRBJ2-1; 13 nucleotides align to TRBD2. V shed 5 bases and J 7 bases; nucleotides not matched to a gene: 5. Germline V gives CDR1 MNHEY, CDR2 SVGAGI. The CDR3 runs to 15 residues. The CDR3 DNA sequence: TGTGCCAGCAGTACGGGACTAGCGGGGAGGAATGAGCAGTTCTTC. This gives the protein CASSTGLAGRNEQFF.

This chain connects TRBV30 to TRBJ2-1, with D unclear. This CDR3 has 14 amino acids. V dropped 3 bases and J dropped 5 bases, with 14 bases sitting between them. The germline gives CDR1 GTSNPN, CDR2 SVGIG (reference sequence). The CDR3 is CAWRKFRRDNEQFF. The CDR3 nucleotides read TGTGCCTGGAGAAAGTTTCGAAGGGACAATGAGCAGTTCTTC.

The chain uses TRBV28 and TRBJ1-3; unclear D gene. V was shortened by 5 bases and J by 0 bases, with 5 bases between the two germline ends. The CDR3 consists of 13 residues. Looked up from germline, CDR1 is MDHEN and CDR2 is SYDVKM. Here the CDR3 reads CASSPYSGNTIYF. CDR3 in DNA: TGTGCCAGCAGTCCCTACTCTGGAAACACCATATATTTT.

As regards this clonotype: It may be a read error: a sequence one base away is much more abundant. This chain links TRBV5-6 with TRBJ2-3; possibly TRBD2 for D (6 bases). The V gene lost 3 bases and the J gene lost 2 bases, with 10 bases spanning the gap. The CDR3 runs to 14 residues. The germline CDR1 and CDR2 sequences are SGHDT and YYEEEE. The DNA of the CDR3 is TGTGCCAGCAGCTGGACGGGGGTCACAGATACGCAGTATTTT. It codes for CASSWTGVTDTQYF. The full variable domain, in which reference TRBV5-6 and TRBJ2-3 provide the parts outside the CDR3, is DAGVTQSPTHLIKTRGQQVTLRCSPKSGHDTVSWYQQALGQGPQFIFQYYEEEERQRGNFPDRFSGHQFPNYSSELNVNALLLGDSALYLCASSWTGVTDTQYFGPGTRLTVL.